This is a list of T cell receptor beta chains from one sample in a study of cytomegalovirus exposure and HLA in healthy donors. The protocol was immunoSEQ multiplex PCR, while the TCRdb copy is restricted to in-frame clones and leaves out a portion. The sample carries 150,000 to 200,000 clones, more than 70% recorded once. Sequencing used PBMCs. The receptors here all came from a man between 18 and 29 years old in good health and CMV-seropositive. Both conserved end residues are part of each CDR3. Fields, in order: J gene, D gene, V gene, CDR3 protein. A D gene is named only where the DNA matches it firmly.

TRBJ2-1 TRBD2 TRBV4-1 CASSRPTSGFYNEQFF
TRBJ1-5 - TRBV25-1 CASKGGRGENQPQHF
TRBJ2-2 TRBD2 TRBV2 CASSKRTSGSGELFF
TRBJ2-5 TRBD1 TRBV5-1 CASSSGDRIGETQYF
TRBJ1-2 - TRBV30 CAWRGRKLGYTF
TRBJ2-7 - TRBV5-1 CASSGDRPYEQYF
TRBJ2-1 - TRBV4-1 CASSQFRRDSYNEQFF
TRBJ2-2 - TRBV6-1 CATATTGTGELFF
TRBJ2-5 - TRBV4-2 CASSQEAAQSWEQYF
TRBJ2-3 TRBD1 TRBV18 CASSPRATGGDTQYF
TRBJ1-2 - TRBV6-6 CASSPTADYGYTF
TRBJ2-1 TRBD2 TRBV5-1 CASRRLAGGPYNEQFF
TRBJ2-3 - TRBV19 CASQRGDSLVDTQYF
TRBJ2-3 - TRBV7-8 CASSYITSSTDTQYF
TRBJ1-1 - TRBV6-6 CASIRETEAFF
TRBJ2-3 - TRBV28 CASSQGGSTDTQYF
TRBJ2-7 - TRBV5-1 CASSPVGSSYEQYF
TRBJ2-5 TRBD2 TRBV19 CASSMGRAETQYF
TRBJ2-4 - TRBV4-2 CASSQDLSSGNIQYF
TRBJ2-5 TRBD1 TRBV27 CASSLSVDGQGAQYF
TRBJ2-5 - TRBV27 CASSLPGHGKEQYF
TRBJ2-5 - TRBV5-1 CASSLSIGEGEETQYF
TRBJ2-1 - TRBV7-2 CASSRDSLGGNEQFF
TRBJ2-5 TRBD2 TRBV5-1 CASSFRAGDQETQYF
TRBJ1-3 - TRBV11-2 CASSSNRDTIYF
TRBJ2-7 - TRBV28 CASGPSYEQYF
TRBJ1-3 - TRBV5-5 CASSLAGAGSGNTIYF
TRBJ2-7 - TRBV28 CASSLSDPGREQYF
TRBJ1-1 - TRBV30 CAWSVPRTARAFF
TRBJ2-3 TRBD2 TRBV4-1 CASSQGTSGTSRTDTQYF
TRBJ2-3 - TRBV11-1 CASSFSAYSTDTQYF
TRBJ2-7 TRBD1 TRBV14 CASSHLSGGVSYEQYF
TRBJ2-1 - TRBV30 CARSGTYNEQFF
TRBJ1-2 - TRBV27 CASRLDGEWSYTF
TRBJ2-1 TRBD2 TRBV7-3 CASSQTSGDFNEQFF
TRBJ1-2 - TRBV5-1 CASSLGPAGANYGYTF
TRBJ1-2 - TRBV7-8 CASSLVHTNYGYTF
TRBJ2-7 TRBD1 TRBV15 CATSRDFQGANEQYF
TRBJ2-4 - TRBV19 CASSIPAVPIQYF
TRBJ2-7 - TRBV19 CASSRAPYTYEQYF
TRBJ2-6 - TRBV18 CASSPSGSGANVLTF
TRBJ1-2 - TRBV5-1 CASSLADVGVNYGYTF
TRBJ2-1 TRBD1 TRBV18 CASSPGTGGYNEQFF
TRBJ1-3 - TRBV6-6 CATKGVGGSGNTIYF
TRBJ1-1 - TRBV28 CASGNSQGPFEAFF
TRBJ2-7 - TRBV9 CASSARLESYEQYF
TRBJ2-5 TRBD2 TRBV2 CASSRAGGMETQYF
TRBJ2-5 TRBD2 TRBV30 CAWSAGLAGDWVFETQYF
TRBJ2-5 - TRBV9 CASSVGALAPGGVGTQYF
TRBJ2-7 TRBD1 TRBV6-6 CASSFQTGGEYEQYF
TRBJ2-3 - TRBV5-1 CASHAMNTQYF
TRBJ1-1 TRBD1 TRBV10-3 CAISDPTGGDTEAFF
TRBJ2-1 - TRBV9 CASSPGGEQFF